What follows are 18 T cell receptor beta chains derived from one specimen sequenced in a study of radiotherapy plus CTLA-4 blockade in lung cancer. TCRdb keeps only in-frame clones here, not all; method: immunoSEQ multiplex PCR. The sample yields some 110,000 clones, 81% seen once. The specimen was peripheral blood, collected from a patient treated with radiotherapy plus ipilimumab. These receptor sequences come from a human donor with non-small cell lung cancer that progressed on radiotherapy plus ipilimumab. Some clones in this sample may be carry-over from other donors' samples.

The J gene is TRBJ1-1, the V gene TRBV5-5; a weak D match, TRBD1 (6 bases). This CDR3 comprises 13 residues. The V end was cut by 1 base, the J end by 6 bases, with 10 bases between. Germline V gives CDR1 SGHKS, CDR2 YYEKEE (reference sequence). The CDR3 nucleotides read TGTGCCAGCAGCTTGACGGGGGCATCTGAAGCTTTCTTT. Its translation: CASSLTGASEAFF.

A few counts support this clone. The chain employs TRBV7-2 and TRBJ2-5, with a tentative D call TRBD2 (6 bases). Trimming removed 5 bases at V and 1 base at J, with 8 bases between. Germline CDR1 SGHTA, CDR2 FQGNSA. CDR3 length: 13 residues. The CDR3 nucleotides read TGTGCCAGCAGCCCGGGACTCCAAGAGACCCAGTACTTC. It codes for CASSPGLQETQYF.

This chain uses TRBV5-6 with TRBJ2-1; D could derive from TRBD1 or TRBD2 (6 bases each). CDR1 is SGHDT, CDR2 YYEEEE, per germline. The CDR3 is 12 amino acids. Trimming shortened V by 4 bases and J by 5 bases, and 7 bases separated the two germline ends. The CDR3 nucleotides are TGTGCCAGCAGCGGGGGGCACAATGAGCAGTTCTTC. It translates to CASSGGHNEQFF.

This chain joins TRBV28 and TRBJ2-1; tentative D call: TRBD2 (6 bases). The CDR3 contains 16 residues. CDR1 is MDHEN, CDR2 SYDVKM, per germline. The V and J ends lost 9 bases and 8 bases respectively, with 26 bases between them. Here the CDR3 DNA reads TGTGCCAGTCAACCTATTCTCTGGACTAACATTGATGAGCAGTTCTTC. This gives the protein CASQPILWTNIDEQFF.

The gene calls are TRBV19 and TRBJ2-1, with D possibly matching TRBD2 (6 bases). The CDR3 spans 14 residues. Trimming took off 5 bases at V and 4 bases at J, with 12 bases between the two ends. CDR1 is LNHDA, CDR2 SQIVND, per germline (reference sequence). The CDR3 DNA reads as TGTGCCAGTAGTTCCCGGGCGGGGTACAATGAGCAGTTCTTC. Translation: CASSSRAGYNEQFF.

The rearrangement links TRBV7-9 to TRBJ1-2; D gene unclear. CDR1 and CDR2 from the germline V gene are SEHNR and FQNEAQ (reference sequence). Trimming stripped 5 bases from V and 0 bases from J, with 7 bases between. The CDR3 loop spans 13 amino acids. CDR3 in amino acids: CASSIGTNYGYTF. The CDR3 coding sequence is TGTGCCAGCAGCATCGGGACTAACTATGGCTACACCTTC.

The gene calls are TRBV6-1 and TRBJ1-1, with unresolved D. Germline CDR1 MNHNS, CDR2 SASEGT. The germline V and J ends were trimmed by 7 bases and 1 base, with 4 bases remaining between them. This CDR3 spans 11 amino acids. CDR3 protein: CASTGNTEAFF. The CDR3 DNA reads TGTGCCAGCACAGGGAACACTGAAGCTTTCTTT.

This chain joins TRBV2 and TRBJ1-3; TRBD1 matches at 7 bases. Germline loops: CDR1 SNHLY, CDR2 FYNNEI. The V segment lost 5 bases and the J segment 4 bases; nucleotides outside the gene matches: 8. This CDR3 is 15 amino acids long. CDR3 DNA sequence: TGTGCCAGCAGTCGTGCCGGGACAGAAGGAAACACCATATATTTT. Protein sequence: CASSRAGTEGNTIYF.

V gene TRBV5-1 combines with J gene TRBJ1-1, with 7 bases matching TRBD1. Losses at the gene ends were 1 base for V and 4 bases for J; bases not matched to a gene: 4. Germline assignment: CDR1 SGHRS and CDR2 YFSETQ. CDR3 length: 14 amino acids. In nucleotides, the CDR3 is TGCGCCAGCAGCTTGTCTACAGGGGTCACTGAAGCTTTCTTT. It translates to CASSLSTGVTEAFF.

The rearrangement links TRBV28 to TRBJ2-7; tentatively, D is TRBD2 (5 bases). The V gene's germline CDR1 is MDHEN and CDR2 SYDVKM. The CDR3 loop spans 13 amino acids. Deletions cut 6 bases from V and 3 bases from J, with 12 bases between. The DNA of the CDR3 is TGTGCCAGCAGACCGAGCGGAAACTACGAGCAGTACTTC. The encoded protein is CASRPSGNYEQYF.

V gene TRBV4-3 combines with J gene TRBJ2-3; no firm D call. This CDR3 region has 15 residues. Germline V gene lookup returns CDR1 LGHNA and CDR2 YSLEER. V was pared by 3 bases and J by 2 bases, with 12 bases between. CDR3 loop: CASSHPGPNTDTQYF. The DNA of the CDR3 is TGCGCCAGCAGCCACCCCGGACCGAACACAGATACGCAGTATTTT.

The genes are TRBV15 and TRBJ2-7, with D perhaps assigned TRBD1 or TRBD2 (5 bases each). Looked up from germline, CDR1 is LNHNV and CDR2 is YYDKDF (reference sequence). V lost 8 bases, J lost 2 bases, and 22 bases lay in between. The CDR3 consists of 16 residues. CDR3 sequence reads: CATDSLGQGAPYEQYF. The CDR3 nucleotides are TGTGCCACCGATAGCCTAGGGCAGGGAGCGCCCTACGAGCAGTACTTC.

Only a few counts were recorded for this clone. The CDR3 reads CASSRIRPPGLSNQPQHF. The CDR3 nucleotides are TGTGCCAGTAGTAGGATTAGACCCCCCGGGTTAAGCAATCAGCCCCAGCATTTT. The chain carries TRBV19 and TRBJ1-5, with D unresolved. The CDR3 runs 18 residues. V lost 4 bases and J lost 1, with 20 bases in between. The germline CDR1 and CDR2 sequences are LNHDA and SQIVND (reference sequence).

The gene calls are TRBV6-5 and TRBJ2-5; D not resolved. The CDR3 is made up of 11 amino acids. Germline V gene sequence: CDR1 MNHEY, CDR2 SVGAGI. V lost 0 bases and J 7 bases, leaving 3 bases between the germline ends. The chain's CDR3 is CASSYSGTQYF. The CDR3 DNA follows: TGTGCCAGCAGTTACTCGGGGACCCAGTACTTC.

The chain has TRBV28 and TRBJ2-7; possible D gene TRBD1, 6 bases. In germline, CDR1 is MDHEN, CDR2 SYDVKM. The CDR3 sequence is 14 residues long. Trimming stripped 3 bases from V and 4 bases from J, with 13 bases between. CDR3 DNA: TGTGCCAGCAGTTTCCTCCTGGACAGTTACGAGCAGTACTTC. Its protein is CASSFLLDSYEQYF.

The chain joins TRBV7-8 to TRBJ2-7, with 7 positions matching TRBD1. The CDR3 is made up of 15 amino acids. Germline V gives CDR1 SGHVS, CDR2 FQNEAQ. V shed 5 bases and J 2 bases; nucleotides not matched to a gene: 9. CDR3 nucleotide sequence: TGTGCCAGCAGCGCATTACAGGGGTCCCCCTACGAGCAGTACTTC. Its protein is CASSALQGSPYEQYF. The complete variable domain, with remaining parts taken from reference TRBV7-8 and TRBJ2-7, reads GAGVSQSPRYKVAKRGQDVALRCDPISGHVSLFWYQQALGQGPEFLTYFQNEAQLDKSGLPSDRFFAERPEGSVSTLKIQRTQQEDSAVYLCASSALQGSPYEQYFGPGTRLTVT.

The V call is TRBV4-3, the J call TRBJ2-7; tentatively, D is TRBD1 (5 bases). Germline CDR1 LGHNA, CDR2 YSLEER. Trimming left V 4 bases short and J 1 base short, with 11 bases between. This CDR3 has 14 residues. Here the CDR3 DNA reads TGCGCCAGCAGCCCTAGGACATTTTCCTACGAGCAGTACTTC. Protein product: CASSPRTFSYEQYF.

The J gene is TRBJ2-3, the V gene TRBV30; TRBD1 is a possible D gene (5 bases). The CDR3 spans 12 residues. Germline V gene lookup returns CDR1 GTSNPN and CDR2 SVGIG (reference sequence). The V end was cut by 1 base, the J end by 6 bases, with 8 bases between. CDR3 nucleotide sequence: TGTGCCTGGAGTGGTGGGGCTGATACGCAGTATTTT. This sequence encodes CAWSGGADTQYF.